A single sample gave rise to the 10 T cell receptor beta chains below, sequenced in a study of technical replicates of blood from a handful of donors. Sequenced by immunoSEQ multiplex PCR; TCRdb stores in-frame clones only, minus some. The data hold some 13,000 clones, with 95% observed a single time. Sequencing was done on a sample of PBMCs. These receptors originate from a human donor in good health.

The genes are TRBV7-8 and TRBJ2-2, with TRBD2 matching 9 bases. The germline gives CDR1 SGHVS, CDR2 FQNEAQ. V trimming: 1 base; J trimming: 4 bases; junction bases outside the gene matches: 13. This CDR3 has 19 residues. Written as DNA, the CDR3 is TGTGCCAGCAGCTTAGTCCGTGTGCGGGAGGGCCTGAGCACCGGGGAGCTGTTTTTT. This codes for CASSLVRVREGLSTGELFF.

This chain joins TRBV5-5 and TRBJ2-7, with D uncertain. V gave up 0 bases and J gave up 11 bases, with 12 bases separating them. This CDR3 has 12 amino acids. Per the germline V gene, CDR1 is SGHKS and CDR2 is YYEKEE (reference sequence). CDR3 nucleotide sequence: TGTGCCAGCAGCTTGGCCCCTTCGCCAGAGTACTTC. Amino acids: CASSLAPSPEYF.

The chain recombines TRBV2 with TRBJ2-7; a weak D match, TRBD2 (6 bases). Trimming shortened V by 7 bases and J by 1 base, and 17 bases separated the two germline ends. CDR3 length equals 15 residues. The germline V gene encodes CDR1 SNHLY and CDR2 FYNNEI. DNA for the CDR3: TGTGCCAGCACGGGGACTGAAATTCGTTCCTACGAGCAGTACTTC. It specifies CASTGTEIRSYEQYF.

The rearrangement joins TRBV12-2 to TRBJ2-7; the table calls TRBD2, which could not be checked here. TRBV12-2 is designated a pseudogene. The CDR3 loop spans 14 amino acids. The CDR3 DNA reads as TGTGCAAGTCGCCACCAAAGCAATTCCTACGAGCAGTACTTC. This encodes CASRHQSNSYEQYF.

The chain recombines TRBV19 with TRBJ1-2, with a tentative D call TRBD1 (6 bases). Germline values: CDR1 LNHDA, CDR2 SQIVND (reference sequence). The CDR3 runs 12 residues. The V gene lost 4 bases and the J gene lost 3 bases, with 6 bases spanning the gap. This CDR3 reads CASSKGDYGYTF. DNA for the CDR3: TGTGCCAGTAGTAAGGGGGACTATGGCTACACCTTC.

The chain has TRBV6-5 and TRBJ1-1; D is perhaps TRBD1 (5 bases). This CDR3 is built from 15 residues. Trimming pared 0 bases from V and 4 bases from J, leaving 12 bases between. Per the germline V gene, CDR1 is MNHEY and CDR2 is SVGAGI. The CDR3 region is CASSYSYRGLTEAFF. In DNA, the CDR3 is TGTGCCAGCAGTTACTCTTATCGGGGACTCACTGAAGCTTTCTTT.

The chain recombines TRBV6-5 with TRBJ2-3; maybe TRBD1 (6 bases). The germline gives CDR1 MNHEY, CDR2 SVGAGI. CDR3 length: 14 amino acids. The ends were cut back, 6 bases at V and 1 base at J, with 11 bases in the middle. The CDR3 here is CASSHKGGTDTQYF. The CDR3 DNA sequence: TGTGCCAGCAGCCACAAGGGGGGCACAGATACGCAGTATTTT.

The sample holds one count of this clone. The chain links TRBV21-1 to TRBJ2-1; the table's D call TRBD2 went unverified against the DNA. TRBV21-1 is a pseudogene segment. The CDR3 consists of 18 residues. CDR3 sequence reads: CASSTRWTSGRVSNEQFF. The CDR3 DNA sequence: TGTGCCAGCAGCACGCGTTGGACTAGCGGGAGGGTTAGCAATGAGCAGTTCTTC.

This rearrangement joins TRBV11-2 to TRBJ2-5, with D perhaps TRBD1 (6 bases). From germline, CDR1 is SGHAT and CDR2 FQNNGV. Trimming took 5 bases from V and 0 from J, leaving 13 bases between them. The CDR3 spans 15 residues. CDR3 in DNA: TGTGCCAGCAGCCCTCGGACAGCGTACCAAGAGACCCAGTACTTC. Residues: CASSPRTAYQETQYF.

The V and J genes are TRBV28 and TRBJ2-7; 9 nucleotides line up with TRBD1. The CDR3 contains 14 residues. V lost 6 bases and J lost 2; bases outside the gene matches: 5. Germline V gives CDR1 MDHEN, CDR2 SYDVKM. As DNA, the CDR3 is TGTGCCAGCAGGACAGGGGGAATGACCTACGAGCAGTACTTC. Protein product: CASRTGGMTYEQYF.